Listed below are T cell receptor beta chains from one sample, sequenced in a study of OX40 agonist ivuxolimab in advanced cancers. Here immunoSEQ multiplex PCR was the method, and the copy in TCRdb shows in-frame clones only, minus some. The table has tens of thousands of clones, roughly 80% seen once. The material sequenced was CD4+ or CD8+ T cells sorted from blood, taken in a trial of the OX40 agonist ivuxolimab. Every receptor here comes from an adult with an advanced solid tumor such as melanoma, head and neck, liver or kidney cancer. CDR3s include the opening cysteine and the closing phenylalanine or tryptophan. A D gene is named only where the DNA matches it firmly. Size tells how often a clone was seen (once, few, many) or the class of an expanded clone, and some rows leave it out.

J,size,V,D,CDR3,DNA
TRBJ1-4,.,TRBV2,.,CASAPNRATNEKLFF,TGTGCCAGCGCCCCTAACAGAGCAACTAATGAAAAACTGTTTTTT
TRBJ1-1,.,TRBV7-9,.,CASSYERKTAEAFF,TGTGCCAGCAGCTACGAACGGAAGACAGCTGAAGCTTTCTTT
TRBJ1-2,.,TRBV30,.,CAWRGTSYGYTF,TGTGCCTGGAGGGGGACAAGCTATGGCTACACCTTC
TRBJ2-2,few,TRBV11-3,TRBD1,CASGGQGNTGELFF,TGTGCCAGCGGCGGACAGGGGAACACCGGGGAGCTGTTTTTT
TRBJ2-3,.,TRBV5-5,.,CASSRLTILGADTQYF,TGTGCCAGCAGCCGATTGACTATATTGGGCGCAGATACGCAGTATTTT
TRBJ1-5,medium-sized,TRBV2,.,CASSVLGNNQPQHF,TGTGCCAGCAGTGTATTAGGTAACAATCAGCCCCAGCATTTT
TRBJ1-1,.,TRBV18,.,CASSPRVGGIAEAFF,TGTGCCAGCTCACCAAGGGTCGGAGGAATCGCTGAAGCTTTCTTT
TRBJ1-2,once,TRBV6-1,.,CASTPREGGYGYTF,TGTGCCAGCACCCCACGGGAGGGAGGCTATGGCTACACCTTC
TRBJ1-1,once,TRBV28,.,CASNPPRGHEAFF,TGTGCCAGCAACCCTCCCAGGGGACATGAAGCTTTCTTT
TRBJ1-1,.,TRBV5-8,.,CASSLWGGGQAFF,TGTGCCAGCAGCCTGTGGGGGGGAGGGCAAGCTTTCTTT
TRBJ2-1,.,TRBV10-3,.,CAISVPGTPEDEQFF,TGTGCCATCAGTGTACCGGGGACCCCCGAGGATGAGCAGTTCTTC
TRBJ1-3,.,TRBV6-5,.,CASSYSLATNTIYF,TGTGCCAGCAGTTACTCGTTGGCGACTAACACCATATATTTT
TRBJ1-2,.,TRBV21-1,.,CASSKEGAGEVRIGYTF,TGTGCCAGCAGCAAAGAAGGGGCAGGAGAGGTGAGAATAGGCTACACCTTC
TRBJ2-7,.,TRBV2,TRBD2,CASTGLAEPYEQYF,TGTGCCAGCACTGGACTAGCGGAACCCTACGAGCAGTACTTC
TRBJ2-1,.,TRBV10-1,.,CASSPRSTGLHPYNEQFF,TGCGCCAGCAGCCCCCGTTCGACTGGTCTACACCCCTACAATGAGCAGTTCTTC
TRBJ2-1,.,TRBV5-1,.,CASSSQLDYNEQFF,TGCGCCAGCAGCTCCCAACTGGACTACAATGAGCAGTTCTTC
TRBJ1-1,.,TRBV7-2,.,CASSSRRTGTEAFF,TGTGCCAGCAGCTCCCGTCGAACAGGCACTGAAGCTTTCTTT
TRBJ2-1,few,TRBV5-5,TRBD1,CASSLWETGTNEQFF,TGTGCCAGCAGCTTGTGGGAGACAGGGACCAATGAGCAGTTCTTC
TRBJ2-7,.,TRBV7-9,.,CASSPHRVYEQYF,TGTGCCAGCAGCCCCCACAGGGTCTACGAGCAGTACTTC
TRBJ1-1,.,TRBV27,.,CASSTGFGNTEAFF,TGTGCCAGCAGTACGGGTTTTGGGAACACTGAAGCTTTCTTT
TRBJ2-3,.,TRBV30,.,CAWGYLDTQYF,TGTGCCTGGGGTTATTTAGATACGCAGTATTTT
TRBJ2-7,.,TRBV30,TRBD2,CASGTSGTGEQYF,TGTGCCTCCGGGACTAGCGGGACGGGCGAGCAGTACTTC
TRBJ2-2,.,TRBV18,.,CASSPGSPTGELFF,TGTGCCAGCTCACCTGGATCGCCCACCGGGGAGCTGTTTTTT
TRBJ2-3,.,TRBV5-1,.,CASSLRQITDTQYF,TGCGCCAGCAGCTTGCGGCAGATCACAGATACGCAGTATTTT
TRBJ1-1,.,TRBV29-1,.,CSASIQGNTEAFF,TGCAGCGCCTCAATCCAGGGGAACACTGAAGCTTTCTTT
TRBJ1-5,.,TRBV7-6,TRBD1,CASSLETGFNQPQHF,TGTGCCAGCAGCTTAGAGACAGGGTTTAATCAGCCCCAGCATTTT
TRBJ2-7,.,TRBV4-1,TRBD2,CASSQGEGSPFYYEQYF,TGCGCCAGCAGCCAAGGGGAGGGGTCCCCCTTCTACTACGAGCAGTACTTC
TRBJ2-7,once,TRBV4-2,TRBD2,CASSGGLAGGRYEQYF,TGTGCCAGCAGCGGAGGACTAGCGGGAGGAAGGTACGAGCAGTACTTC
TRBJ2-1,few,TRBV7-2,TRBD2,CASSLFPRGSGRKSEQFF,TGTGCCAGCAGCTTATTCCCTCGGGGGAGCGGGAGAAAATCTGAGCAGTTCTTC
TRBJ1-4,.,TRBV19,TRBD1,CASRDRSTNEKLFF,TGTGCCAGTCGGGACAGATCAACTAATGAAAAACTGTTTTTT
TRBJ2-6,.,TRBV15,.,CAARTRGANVLTF,TGTGCCGCGAGGACCCGGGGGGCCAACGTCCTGACTTTC
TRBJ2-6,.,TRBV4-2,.,CASSQASSGANVLTF,TGTGCCAGCAGCCAAGCTAGCTCTGGGGCCAACGTCCTGACTTTC
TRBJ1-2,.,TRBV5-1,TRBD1,CASSLGQGGNGYTF,TGCGCCAGCAGCTTGGGACAGGGTGGCAATGGCTACACCTTC
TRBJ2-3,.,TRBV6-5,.,CASSYLRSGDTQYF,TGTGCCAGCAGTTACTTACGGTCCGGAGATACGCAGTATTTT
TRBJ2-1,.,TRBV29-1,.,CSAQVEGGSDYNEQFF,TGCAGCGCCCAAGTTGAGGGAGGTTCCGACTACAATGAGCAGTTCTTC
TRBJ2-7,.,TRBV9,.,CASSVAGGMSSYEQYF,TGTGCCAGCAGCGTAGCGGGTGGAATGAGCTCCTACGAGCAGTACTTC
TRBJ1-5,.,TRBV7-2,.,CASSRQPADQPQHF,TGTGCCAGCAGCCGCCAACCCGCTGATCAGCCCCAGCATTTT
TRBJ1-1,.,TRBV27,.,CASSLWRNTEAFF,TGTGCCAGCAGTTTATGGCGGAACACTGAAGCTTTCTTT
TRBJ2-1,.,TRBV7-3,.,CASSLRDQYNEQFF,TGTGCCAGCAGCTTACGGGACCAGTACAATGAGCAGTTCTTC
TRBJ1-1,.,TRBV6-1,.,CASSSQTSLNTEAFF,TGTGCCAGCAGTAGCCAAACAAGCCTGAACACTGAAGCTTTCTTT
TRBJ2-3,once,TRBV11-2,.,CASRSPEGNTQYF,TGTGCCAGCAGATCCCCCGAGGGAAATACGCAGTATTTT
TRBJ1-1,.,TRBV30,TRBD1,CAWNGDNRGRAFF,TGTGCCTGGAATGGTGATAACAGGGGGAGAGCTTTCTTT
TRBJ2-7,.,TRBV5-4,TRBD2,CASSPWEGTYEQYF,TGTGCCAGCAGCCCATGGGAGGGCACCTACGAGCAGTACTTC
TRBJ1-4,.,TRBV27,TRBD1,CASSRTGASNEKLFF,TGTGCCAGCAGTCGTACAGGGGCATCTAATGAAAAACTGTTTTTT
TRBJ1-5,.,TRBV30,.,CAWSLGEGNQPQHF,TGTGCCTGGAGTTTAGGGGAAGGCAATCAGCCCCAGCATTTT
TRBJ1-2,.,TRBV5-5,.,CASSLADRLYGYTF,TGTGCCAGCAGCTTGGCTGACAGGTTATATGGCTACACCTTC
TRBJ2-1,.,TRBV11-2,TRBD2,CASSLDLTSGNEQFF,TGTGCCAGCAGCTTAGATTTAACTAGCGGCAATGAGCAGTTCTTC
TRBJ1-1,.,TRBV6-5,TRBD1,CASSYSIGGRTEAFF,TGTGCCAGCAGTTACTCGATAGGGGGCCGCACTGAAGCTTTCTTT
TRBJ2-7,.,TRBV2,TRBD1,CASSATGTGEPYEQYF,TGTGCCAGCAGTGCCACCGGGACAGGGGAGCCCTACGAGCAGTACTTC
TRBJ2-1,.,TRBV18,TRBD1,CASSDRGEYNEQFF,TGTGCCAGCTCAGACAGGGGCGAATACAATGAGCAGTTCTTC
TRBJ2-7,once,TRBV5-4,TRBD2,CASSTGTSGREVNEQYF,TGTGCCAGCAGCACTGGGACTAGCGGGAGGGAGGTCAACGAGCAGTACTTC